These T cell receptor beta chains were read from a single sample in a study of graft-versus-host responses after intestinal transplantation. The protocol was immunoSEQ multiplex PCR, while the TCRdb copy is restricted to in-frame clones and leaves out a portion. The sample includes 70,000 to 95,000 clones, roughly 91% of them seen just once. Their cognate antigens are unknown. The sequenced sample was unstimulated CD8+ T cells sorted from spleen or lymph node cells, obtained before transplant. Receptors originate from a human donor who was the organ donor for an intestinal transplant. CDR3s include the opening cysteine and the closing phenylalanine or tryptophan. A D gene is named only where the DNA matches it firmly. Clone size is shown for a subset of rows, as once, few, many or a class of expanded clone.

TRBV30,-,TRBJ2-7,-,TGTGCCTGGTCCCCGGCGGCGAGCTCCTACGAGCAGTACTTC,CAWSPAASSYEQYF
TRBV5-6,TRBD2,TRBJ2-1,-,TGTGCCAGCAGCGTGACTAGCGGGGGAACCTACAATGAGCAGTTCTTC,CASSVTSGGTYNEQFF
TRBV29-1,-,TRBJ2-1,-,TGCAGCGTTGAAACGGGGTACCCTCTCTCCTACAATGAGCAGTTCTTC,CSVETGYPLSYNEQFF
TRBV9,TRBD2,TRBJ2-1,-,TGTGCCAGCAGCGTAGGGACTAGCGGGTCCTACAATGAGCAGTTCTTC,CASSVGTSGSYNEQFF
TRBV5-6,-,TRBJ1-3,-,TGTGCCAGCAGCTTGGGGGGCGGAGGAAACACCATATATTTT,CASSLGGGGNTIYF
TRBV7-8,TRBD2,TRBJ2-7,-,TGTGCCAGCAGCTTAGATGGCGGGGGGCCCTACGAGCAGTACTTC,CASSLDGGGPYEQYF
TRBV13,TRBD1,TRBJ2-1,-,TGTGCCAGCAGCGTGGACAGGCCGGAGCAGTTCTTC,CASSVDRPEQFF
TRBV29-1,TRBD2,TRBJ2-1,-,TGCAGCGTTGAAGGGGGACTAGCGGACCACTTCTACAATGAGCAGTTCTTC,CSVEGGLADHFYNEQFF
TRBV11-3,-,TRBJ2-4,-,TGTGCCAGCACCTCACAGGGTTCCAAAAACATTCAGTACTTC,CASTSQGSKNIQYF
TRBV15,-,TRBJ1-2,once,TGTGCCACCAGCAGTCGGACCGGGGTCGGCGGCTACACCTTC,CATSSRTGVGGYTF
TRBV27,-,TRBJ2-1,once,TGTGCCAGCAGTCCCCTCCCCGCGGGGTACAATGAGCAGTTCTTC,CASSPLPAGYNEQFF
TRBV6-5,-,TRBJ2-7,few,TGTGCCAGCAGTTACGCACAGACCTACGAGCAGTACTTC,CASSYAQTYEQYF
TRBV30,-,TRBJ2-3,-,TGTGCCTGGAGCCTCCTCCCTTTTAGCACAGATACGCAGTATTTT,CAWSLLPFSTDTQYF
TRBV7-9,-,TRBJ2-4,-,TGTGCCAGCAGCTTAGGTTCGGAGGGAGAAGGAGAGGGCATTCAGTACTTC,CASSLGSEGEGEGIQYF
TRBV27,TRBD1,TRBJ2-3,-,TGTGCCAGCGGACGCTACGGGACAGGGGACGATAGAAGTACAGATACGCAGTATTTT,CASGRYGTGDDRSTDTQYF
TRBV27,-,TRBJ1-2,-,TGTGCCAGCAGAGGTAAAGAGCGGGCCTCCTGGGACAACTATGGCTACACCTTC,CASRGKERASWDNYGYTF
TRBV6-1,-,TRBJ1-1,-,TGTGCCAGCAGTGAAATAAGGTGGTTGGGCAAAGCTTTCTTT,CASSEIRWLGKAFF
TRBV28,TRBD1,TRBJ2-2,-,TGTGCCAGCAGTCACCCAAGGGACAGGGCCTACACCGGGGAGCTGTTTTTT,CASSHPRDRAYTGELFF
TRBV6-5,TRBD2,TRBJ2-1,-,TGTGCCAGCAGTTTATTAGCGGGAGGCCCCTACAATGAGCAGTTCTTC,CASSLLAGGPYNEQFF
TRBV5-1,-,TRBJ2-3,-,TGCGCCAGCAGCTTGGTCGAGCTCGCTGGAGATACGCAGTATTTT,CASSLVELAGDTQYF
TRBV2,TRBD1,TRBJ2-7,-,TGTGCCAGCCAGGGACAGGTCCCCGAGCAGTACTTC,CASQGQVPEQYF
TRBV6-5,-,TRBJ2-7,-,TGTGCCAGCAGTTGCGGTCCGGCTAGCCTAGCCTACGAGCAGTACTTC,CASSCGPASLAYEQYF
TRBV28,-,TRBJ1-4,-,TGTGCCAGCAGTCCCAGGGGACATGACGAAAAACTGTTTTTT,CASSPRGHDEKLFF
TRBV30,-,TRBJ1-1,-,TGTGCCTGGGAGGAGAACACTGAAGCTTTCTTT,CAWEENTEAFF
TRBV11-2,-,TRBJ1-3,-,TGTGCCAGCAGAGAGGGCGGGGCCGCATACACCATATATTTT,CASREGGAAYTIYF
TRBV15,-,TRBJ2-7,-,TGTGCCACCAGCAGAGATAGCCAACACCACTACGAGCAGTACTTC,CATSRDSQHHYEQYF
TRBV5-1,TRBD2,TRBJ2-5,-,TGCGCCAGCAGCTCGTTCCCGACTAGCGGGAGGCCATTGGACTTC,CASSSFPTSGRPLDF
TRBV4-1,-,TRBJ2-3,-,TGCGCCAGCACTTTCGGGATAGGCACAGATACGCAGTATTTT,CASTFGIGTDTQYF
TRBV7-8,-,TRBJ2-7,-,TGTGCCAGCAGCCCGGGTGAAACGGAGGAGCAGTACTTC,CASSPGETEEQYF
TRBV7-3,TRBD1,TRBJ2-2,-,TGTGCCAGCAGCTTCGGCAAGTTGGGTCGGTACAGGGGGAACACCGGGGAGCTGTTTTTT,CASSFGKLGRYRGNTGELFF
TRBV27,-,TRBJ2-7,-,TGTGCCAGCAGTTTATCTTGGACTACCCCTGACGAGCAGTACTTC,CASSLSWTTPDEQYF
TRBV6-5,-,TRBJ1-5,-,TGTGCCAGCAGTGTAGCCGGGCAGCCCCAGCATTTT,CASSVAGQPQHF
TRBV29-1,TRBD1,TRBJ2-1,-,TGCAGCGTGAGGGGGGCGGACAGGGGGAAAATCCACCTTTACTCCTACAATGAGCAGTTCTTC,CSVRGADRGKIHLYSYNEQFF
TRBV11-2,-,TRBJ2-7,-,TGTGCCAGCAGCATAACCGGGAGTACCTACGAGCAGTACTTC,CASSITGSTYEQYF
TRBV28,-,TRBJ1-5,-,TGTGCCAGCAGTTTAGTCAGGGAAAGCAATCAGCCCCAGCATTTT,CASSLVRESNQPQHF
TRBV29-1,TRBD1,TRBJ1-1,-,TGCAGCGTTCTAGACAGGGGGGGAACTGAAGCTTTCTTT,CSVLDRGGTEAFF
TRBV9,-,TRBJ1-2,-,TGTGCCAGCAGCGTTAGGTCGTTCGCAGGTGACTATGGCTACACCTTC,CASSVRSFAGDYGYTF
TRBV13,-,TRBJ2-1,-,TGTGCCAGCAGCTCCTCTTCAGCGGGCCCTGGGGTTAACGCAGAGCAGTTCTTC,CASSSSSAGPGVNAEQFF
TRBV6-4,-,TRBJ1-1,-,TGTGCCAGCACCAGTCGAACAGTTGCAGCTTTCTTT,CASTSRTVAAFF
TRBV28,TRBD2,TRBJ2-1,-,TGTGCCAGCAGTTCGATAACCCCTAGCGGGAGCTCCTACAATGAGCAGTTCTTC,CASSSITPSGSSYNEQFF
TRBV5-1,-,TRBJ2-7,-,TGCGCCAGCAGCCTGGAGATGACTGGACAGCTTTACGAGCAGTACTTC,CASSLEMTGQLYEQYF
TRBV4-3,-,TRBJ1-1,-,TGCGCCAGCAGCCAAGACGGGGGTACCGAAGATACTGAAGCTTTCTTT,CASSQDGGTEDTEAFF
TRBV28,-,TRBJ1-2,-,TGTGCCAGCAGCTACACCTACAGGAGGGTCGGCTATGGCTACACCTTC,CASSYTYRRVGYGYTF
TRBV28,TRBD1,TRBJ1-2,-,TGTGCCAGCAGTTTAGGCGGACAGGCCCTTGGCTATGGCTACACCTTC,CASSLGGQALGYGYTF
TRBV6-5,TRBD1,TRBJ1-1,-,TGTGCCAGCAGTTTTGGCCAGGGGGCGACTGAAGCTTTCTTT,CASSFGQGATEAFF
TRBV10-3,TRBD1,TRBJ1-2,-,TGTGCCATCGGGGACCCGGGACAGATGATTAACTATGGCTACACCTTC,CAIGDPGQMINYGYTF
TRBV27,-,TRBJ2-7,-,TGTGCCAGCAGTCCCACGAGCTCCTACGAGCAGTACTTC,CASSPTSSYEQYF
TRBV11-2,-,TRBJ2-7,-,TGTGCCAGCAGCTTAGGGCAGGGGGGACGGGGCTACGAGCAGTACTTC,CASSLGQGGRGYEQYF
TRBV6-5,TRBD1,TRBJ2-7,-,TGTGCCAGCAGTGAAGGGGGCCGTCCCTACGAGCAGTACTTC,CASSEGGRPYEQYF
TRBV9,TRBD2,TRBJ2-1,-,TGTGCCAGCAGCCGGACTAGCGGGCGCCATGAGCAGTTCTTC,CASSRTSGRHEQFF
TRBV5-4,TRBD1,TRBJ2-5,-,TGTGCCAGCAGCCTCGAAGGGGGCCGAGAGACCCAGTACTTC,CASSLEGGRETQYF
TRBV29-1,TRBD2,TRBJ2-7,-,TGCAGCGTTGACGGGGGGTCCAGCTCCTACGAGCAGTACTTC,CSVDGGSSSYEQYF
TRBV19,-,TRBJ2-7,-,TGTGCCAGTAGTGATGGGGGGTCCTACGAGCAGTACTTC,CASSDGGSYEQYF